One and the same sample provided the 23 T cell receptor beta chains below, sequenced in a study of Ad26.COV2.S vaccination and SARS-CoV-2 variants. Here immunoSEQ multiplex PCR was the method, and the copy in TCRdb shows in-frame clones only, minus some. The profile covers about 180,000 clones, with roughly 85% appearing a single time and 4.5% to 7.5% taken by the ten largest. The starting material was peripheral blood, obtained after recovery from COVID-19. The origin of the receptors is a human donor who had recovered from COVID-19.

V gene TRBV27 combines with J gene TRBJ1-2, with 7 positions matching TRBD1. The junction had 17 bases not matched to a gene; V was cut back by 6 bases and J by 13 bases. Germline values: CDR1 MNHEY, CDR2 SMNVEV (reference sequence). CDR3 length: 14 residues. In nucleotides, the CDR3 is TGTGCCAGCAGGGAAATAGACAAGACAGGGACCGCCACCTTC. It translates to CASREIDKTGTATF.

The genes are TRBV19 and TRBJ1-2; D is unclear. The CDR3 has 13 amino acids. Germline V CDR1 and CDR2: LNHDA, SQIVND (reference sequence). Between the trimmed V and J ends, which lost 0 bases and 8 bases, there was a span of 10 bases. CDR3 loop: CASSIDSARGYTF. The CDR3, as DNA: TGTGCCAGTAGTATAGACTCGGCGAGGGGCTACACCTTC.

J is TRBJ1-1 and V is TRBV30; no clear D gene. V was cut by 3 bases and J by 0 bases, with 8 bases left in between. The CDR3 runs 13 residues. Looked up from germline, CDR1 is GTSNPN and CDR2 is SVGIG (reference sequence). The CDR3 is CAWRQLMNTEAFF. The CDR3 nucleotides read TGTGCCTGGAGACAGCTCATGAACACTGAAGCTTTCTTT.

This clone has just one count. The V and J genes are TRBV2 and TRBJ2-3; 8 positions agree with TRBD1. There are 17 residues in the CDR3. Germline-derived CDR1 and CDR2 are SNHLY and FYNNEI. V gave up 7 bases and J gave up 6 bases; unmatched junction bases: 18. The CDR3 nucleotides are TGTGCCAGCATACGGGACAGGTCAGGCTTGACGGTGGATACGCAGTATTTT. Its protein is CASIRDRSGLTVDTQYF. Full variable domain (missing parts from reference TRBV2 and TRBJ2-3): EPEVTQTPSHQVTQMGQEVILRCVPISNHLYFYWYRQILGQKVEFLVSFYNNEISEKSEIFDDQFSVERPDGSNFTLKIRSTKLEDSAMYFCASIRDRSGLTVDTQYFGPGTRLTVL.

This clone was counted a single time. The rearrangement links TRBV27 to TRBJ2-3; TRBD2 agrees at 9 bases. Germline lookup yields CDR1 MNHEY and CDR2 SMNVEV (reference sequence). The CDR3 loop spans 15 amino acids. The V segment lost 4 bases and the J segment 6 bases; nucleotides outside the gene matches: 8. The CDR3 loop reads CASSYELAGLDTQYF. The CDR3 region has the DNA TGTGCCAGCAGTTATGAGCTAGCGGGGTTGGATACGCAGTATTTT.

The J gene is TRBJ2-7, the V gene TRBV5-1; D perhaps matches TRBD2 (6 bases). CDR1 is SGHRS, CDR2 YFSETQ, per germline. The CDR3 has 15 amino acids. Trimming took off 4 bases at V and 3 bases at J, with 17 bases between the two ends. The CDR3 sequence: CASSEPRDSIYEQYF. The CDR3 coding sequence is TGCGCCAGCAGCGAGCCGCGGGATTCGATCTACGAGCAGTACTTC.

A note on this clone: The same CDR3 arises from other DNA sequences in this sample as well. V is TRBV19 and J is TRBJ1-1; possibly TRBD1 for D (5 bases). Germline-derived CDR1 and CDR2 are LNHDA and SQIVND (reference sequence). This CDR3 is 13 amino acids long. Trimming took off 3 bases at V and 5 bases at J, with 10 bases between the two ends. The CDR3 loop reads CASSISGRTEAFF. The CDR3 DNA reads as TGTGCCAGTAGTATCTCAGGGCGGACTGAAGCTTTCTTT. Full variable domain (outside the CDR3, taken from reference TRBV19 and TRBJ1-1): DGGITQSPKYLFRKEGQNVTLSCEQNLNHDAMYWYRQDPGQGLRLIYYSQIVNDFQKGDIAEGYSVSREKKESFPLTVTSAQKNPTAFYLCASSISGRTEAFFGQGTRLTVV.

This chain's CDR3 is CASRLGQEGNQPQHF. The CDR3 nucleotides are TGTGCCAGCAGGCTGGGACAGGAGGGCAATCAGCCCCAGCATTTT. The chain links TRBV6-4 to TRBJ1-5; 8 nucleotides match TRBD1. Germline-derived CDR1 and CDR2 are MRHNA and SNTAGT. With V trimmed by 6 bases and J by 2 bases, 6 bases remained unmatched. The CDR3 runs to 15 residues.

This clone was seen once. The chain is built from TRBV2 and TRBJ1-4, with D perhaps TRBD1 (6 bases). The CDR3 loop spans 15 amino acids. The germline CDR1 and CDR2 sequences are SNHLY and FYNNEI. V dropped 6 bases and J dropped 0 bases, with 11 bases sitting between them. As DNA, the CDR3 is TGTGCCAGCAGGCCCCGACAGGCAACTAATGAAAAACTGTTTTTT. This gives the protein CASRPRQATNEKLFF.

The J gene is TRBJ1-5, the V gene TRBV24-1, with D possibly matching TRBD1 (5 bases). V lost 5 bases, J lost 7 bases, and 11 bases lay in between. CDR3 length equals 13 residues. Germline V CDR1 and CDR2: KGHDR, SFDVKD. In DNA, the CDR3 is TGTGCCACCAGTGGTGGGGGGGAACAGCCCCAGCATTTT. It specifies CATSGGGEQPQHF.

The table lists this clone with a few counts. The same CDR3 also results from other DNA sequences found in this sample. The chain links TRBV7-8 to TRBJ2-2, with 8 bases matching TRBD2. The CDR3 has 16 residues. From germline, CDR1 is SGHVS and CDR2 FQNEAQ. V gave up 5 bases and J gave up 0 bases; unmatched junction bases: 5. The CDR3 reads CASSPRGGANTGELFF. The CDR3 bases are TGTGCCAGCAGCCCTCGGGGGGGGGCGAACACCGGGGAGCTGTTTTTT.

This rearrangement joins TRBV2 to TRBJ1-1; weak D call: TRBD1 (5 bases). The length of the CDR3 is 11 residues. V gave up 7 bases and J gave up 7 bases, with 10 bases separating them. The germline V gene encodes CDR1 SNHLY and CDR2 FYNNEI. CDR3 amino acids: CASIGGVEAFF. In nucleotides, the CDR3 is TGTGCCAGCATTGGGGGGGTTGAAGCTTTCTTT.

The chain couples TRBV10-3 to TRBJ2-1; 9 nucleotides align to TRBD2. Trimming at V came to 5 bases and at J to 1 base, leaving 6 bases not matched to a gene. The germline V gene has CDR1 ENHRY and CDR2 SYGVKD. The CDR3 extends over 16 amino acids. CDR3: CAISIAGALSYNEQFF. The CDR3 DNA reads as TGTGCCATCAGTATAGCGGGGGCCCTTTCCTACAATGAGCAGTTCTTC.

CDR3 in DNA: TGTGCCAGCAGCCAAGATCGGGACGGGGGGGCTGATACGCAGTATTTT. Amino acid sequence: CASSQDRDGGADTQYF. The V call is TRBV4-2, the J call TRBJ2-3; 8 nucleotides agree with TRBD2. V gave up 0 bases and J gave up 6 bases; unmatched junction bases: 8. This CDR3 is built from 16 residues. Germline-derived CDR1 and CDR2 are LGHNA and YNFKEQ.

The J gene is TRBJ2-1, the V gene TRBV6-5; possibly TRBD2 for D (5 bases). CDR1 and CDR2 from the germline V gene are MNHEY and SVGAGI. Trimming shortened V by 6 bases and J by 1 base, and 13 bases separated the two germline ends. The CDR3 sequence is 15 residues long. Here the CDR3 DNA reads TGTGCCAGCAGACCGACAATAGCGTCCTACAATGAGCAGTTCTTC. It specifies CASRPTIASYNEQFF.

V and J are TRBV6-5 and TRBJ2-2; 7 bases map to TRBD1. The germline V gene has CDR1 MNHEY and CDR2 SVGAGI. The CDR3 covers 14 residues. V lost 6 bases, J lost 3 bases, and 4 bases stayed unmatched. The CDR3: CASRSGTDTGELFF. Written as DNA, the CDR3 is TGTGCCAGCAGATCCGGGACAGACACCGGGGAGCTGTTTTTT.

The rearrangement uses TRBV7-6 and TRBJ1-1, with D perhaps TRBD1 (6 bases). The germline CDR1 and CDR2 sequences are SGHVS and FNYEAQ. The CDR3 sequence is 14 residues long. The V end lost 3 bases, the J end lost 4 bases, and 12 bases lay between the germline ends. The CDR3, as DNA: TGTGCCAGCAGCTTGCCGGGGGCGAGCACTGAAGCTTTCTTT. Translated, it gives CASSLPGASTEAFF.

CDR3 sequence: CASSLWTGFPYF. The CDR3 DNA reads TGTGCCAGCAGTTTATGGACAGGGTTCCCGTATTTT. The rearrangement joins TRBV28 to TRBJ2-3, with 7 bases that match TRBD1. J lost 14 bases, V lost 0 bases, and 5 bases had no gene match. Looked up from germline, CDR1 is MDHEN and CDR2 is SYDVKM. This CDR3 spans 12 amino acids.

CDR3 in DNA: TGCGCCAGTTCCCCCGGGGCCTCTGGAAACACCATATATTTT. This translates into CASSPGASGNTIYF. The chain carries TRBV5-1 and TRBJ1-3; D perhaps matches TRBD1 (5 bases). V lost 8 bases and J lost 0, with 12 bases in between. In germline, CDR1 is SGHRS, CDR2 YFSETQ. The CDR3 sequence is 14 residues long.

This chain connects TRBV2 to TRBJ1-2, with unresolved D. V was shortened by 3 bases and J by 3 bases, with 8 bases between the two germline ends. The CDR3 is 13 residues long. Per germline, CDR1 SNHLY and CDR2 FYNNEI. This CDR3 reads CASSDSLDYGYTF. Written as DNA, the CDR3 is TGTGCCAGCAGTGACAGTTTGGACTATGGCTACACCTTC.

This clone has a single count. CDR3 coding DNA: TGTGCCAGCAGCTTGGCCCAGGGTTCCAATGAGCAGTTCTTC. This sequence encodes CASSLAQGSNEQFF. The chain combines TRBV5-4 with TRBJ2-1; the D gene is possibly TRBD1 (5 bases). The CDR3 runs 14 residues. Germline V CDR1 and CDR2: SGHNT, YYREEE (reference sequence). V was shortened by 0 bases and J by 6 bases, with 10 bases between the two germline ends.

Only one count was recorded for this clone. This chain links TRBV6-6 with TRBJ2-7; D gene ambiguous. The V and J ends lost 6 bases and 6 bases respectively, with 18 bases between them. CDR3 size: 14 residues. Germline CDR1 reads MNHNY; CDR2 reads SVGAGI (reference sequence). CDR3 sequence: CASRPARQAGEQYF. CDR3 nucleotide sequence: TGTGCCAGCAGACCGGCGAGACAAGCCGGCGAGCAGTACTTC.

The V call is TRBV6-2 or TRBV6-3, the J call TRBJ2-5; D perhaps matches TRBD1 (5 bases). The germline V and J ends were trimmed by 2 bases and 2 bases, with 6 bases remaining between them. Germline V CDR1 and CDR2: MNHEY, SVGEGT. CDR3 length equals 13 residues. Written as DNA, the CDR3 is TGTGCCAGCAGTTACCCAGGGCAAGAGACCCAGTACTTC. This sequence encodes CASSYPGQETQYF.